This T cell receptor beta chain was sequenced in a study of blood T cell repertoires in COVID-19. Across the study: Sites across the United States, Italy and Spain contributed samples from acute and convalescent COVID-19. PBMCs, B-cell-depleted T cells, or T cells were the source of the cDNA or gDNA that made up the material.

This CDR3 region has 14 residues. CDR1 and CDR2 (germline): SGHAT, FQNNGV. V lost 3 bases, J lost 6 bases, and 12 bases lay in between. Original handling: It was from reference gene primer amplification that nucleated cell counts were estimated. TCRdb's table, derived via immunoSEQ multiplex PCR, lists solely in-frame clones and lacks some. D and trimming were read from the DNA, whereas the V and J calls and clone size are those reported in that table. The sample includes roughly 200,000 clones, approximately 90% seen only once; the top ten take 3.5% to 5%. Material for sequencing was peripheral blood. The sequence was obtained from a young woman with acute or convalescent COVID-19. The gene calls are TRBV11-2 and TRBJ2-1; unclear D gene. The CDR3 DNA reads TGTGCCAGCAGCTTCCTAGAGTTGGTCAATGAGCAGTTCTTC. Translation: CASSFLELVNEQFF.